This T cell receptor beta chain was documented in a study of blood T cell repertoires in COVID-19. Clones were read by immunoSEQ multiplex PCR, and TCRdb kept only the in-frame ones, dropping some. Among 220,000 or so clones listed, about 80% were seen once. CDR1 and CDR2 (germline): SEHNR, FQNEAQ (reference sequence). V was clipped by 5 bases and J by 0 bases, with 10 bases between them. The CDR3 spans 14 residues. This TCR was sampled from a middle-aged woman with acute COVID-19. Sequenced input: PBMCs or T cells enriched from blood (not recorded which). The chain combines TRBV7-9 with TRBJ1-1; TRBD1 might be the D (5 bases). The CDR3 sequence is CASSLGAMNTEAFF. DNA for the CDR3: TGTGCCAGCAGCCTAGGGGCTATGAACACTGAAGCTTTCTTT.